This is a list of T cell receptor beta chains from one sample in a study of early T cells in non-severe SARS-CoV-2 infection. TCRdb passed the 5' RACE reads through MiXCR, listing each CDR3 protein once. This repertoire shows tens of thousands of distinct CDR3 sequences, about 11% found once; its top ten account for around 6.6%. Sequenced input: whole blood. The receptors were gathered from an adult who was a healthcare worker with PCR-confirmed SARS-CoV-2 infection or an uninfected control (not recorded which). CDR3s include the opening cysteine and the closing phenylalanine or tryptophan. D genes are given only for firm matches. Clone sizes are given selectively: once, few, many, or a class where the clone is expanded.

CDR3nt: TGTGCCAGCACCCCCGGGACTAGCGAAAACATTCAGTACTTC
CDR3aa: CASTPGTSENIQYF
d_gene: TRBD2
j_gene: TRBJ2-4
abundance: NA
v_gene: TRBV9

CDR3nt: TGCGCCAGCAGCCAAGATCTACTTCACTCAAGCTCCTACAATGAGCAGTTCTTC
CDR3aa: CASSQDLLHSSSYNEQFF
d_gene: NA
j_gene: TRBJ2-1
abundance: NA
v_gene: TRBV4-1

CDR3nt: TGTGCCTGGAGTGTACTGGGACTAGCTAACGAGCAGTACTTC
CDR3aa: CAWSVLGLANEQYF
d_gene: TRBD2
j_gene: TRBJ2-7
abundance: many
v_gene: TRBV30

CDR3nt: TGTGCCAGCAGCGTAGGTAGCGGGATGGAATCAGATACGCAGTATTTT
CDR3aa: CASSVGSGMESDTQYF
d_gene: TRBD2
j_gene: TRBJ2-3
abundance: NA
v_gene: TRBV9

CDR3nt: TGTGCCAGCAGCAGTTCCTCTGGGGGAAATCAAGAGACCCAGTACTTC
CDR3aa: CASSSSSGGNQETQYF
d_gene: NA
j_gene: TRBJ2-5
abundance: many
v_gene: TRBV12-3/TRBV12-4

CDR3nt: TGTGCCAGCAGCCAAGGTCCCGGGATTGCCGATACGCAGTATTTT
CDR3aa: CASSQGPGIADTQYF
d_gene: NA
j_gene: TRBJ2-3
abundance: few
v_gene: TRBV3-1

CDR3nt: TGTGCCAGCAGCTTGGAAGGGCACACAGATACGCAGTATTTT
CDR3aa: CASSLEGHTDTQYF
d_gene: NA
j_gene: TRBJ2-3
abundance: few
v_gene: TRBV7-3

CDR3nt: TGTGCCAGCAGCTTAGATGGGGGGCCGCCGCCGTTCTTC
CDR3aa: CASSLDGGPPPFF
d_gene: NA
j_gene: TRBJ2-1
abundance: many
v_gene: TRBV7-6

CDR3nt: TGTGCCATCAGTGCGGGGACTAGGGACGGGTATACGCAGTATTTT
CDR3aa: CAISAGTRDGYTQYF
d_gene: TRBD2
j_gene: TRBJ2-3
abundance: many
v_gene: TRBV10-3

CDR3nt: TGTGCCAGCAGTCAGGGAAAGACCCAGTACTTC
CDR3aa: CASSQGKTQYF
d_gene: NA
j_gene: TRBJ2-5
abundance: NA
v_gene: TRBV27

CDR3nt: TGTGCCAGCAGCTTAGAAGGCAGACGGAAGCTGTTTTTT
CDR3aa: CASSLEGRRKLFF
d_gene: NA
j_gene: TRBJ2-2
abundance: NA
v_gene: TRBV11-2

CDR3nt: TGTGCCACCAGTGATTTGGGGGAAAGCACAGATACGCAGTATTTT
CDR3aa: CATSDLGESTDTQYF
d_gene: NA
j_gene: TRBJ2-3
abundance: many
v_gene: TRBV24-1

CDR3nt: TGTGCCAGCTCACCCTCGGACAGGGAAGCTTCACCCCTCCACTTT
CDR3aa: CASSPSDREASPLHF
d_gene: TRBD1
j_gene: TRBJ1-6
abundance: NA
v_gene: TRBV18

CDR3nt: TGTGCCAGCACCAACTCAGAGTACGAGCAGTACTTC
CDR3aa: CASTNSEYEQYF
d_gene: NA
j_gene: TRBJ2-7
abundance: many
v_gene: TRBV12-3/TRBV12-4

CDR3nt: TGTGCCAGCAGCTTAACTAGCGGCACAGATACGCAGTATTTT
CDR3aa: CASSLTSGTDTQYF
d_gene: TRBD2
j_gene: TRBJ2-3
abundance: NA
v_gene: TRBV11-2

CDR3nt: TGTGCCAGCAGCGTTGCTGTCTATAGCGGGAACACCGGGGAGCTGTTTTTT
CDR3aa: CASSVAVYSGNTGELFF
d_gene: NA
j_gene: TRBJ2-2
abundance: many
v_gene: TRBV14

CDR3nt: TGTGCCAGCAGATCGTACAATGAGCAGTTCTTC
CDR3aa: CASRSYNEQFF
d_gene: NA
j_gene: TRBJ2-1
abundance: many
v_gene: TRBV12-3/TRBV12-4

CDR3nt: TGTGCCAGCAGTTTCGTGGACAGGGGTTACGAGCAGTACTTC
CDR3aa: CASSFVDRGYEQYF
d_gene: TRBD1
j_gene: TRBJ2-7
abundance: many
v_gene: TRBV28

CDR3nt: TGTGCCAGCAGCTTCCCGGTTGGTGAGCAGTTCTTC
CDR3aa: CASSFPVGEQFF
d_gene: NA
j_gene: TRBJ2-1
abundance: NA
v_gene: TRBV13

CDR3nt: TGCGCCAGCAGCCATACAGGGTTAGTGGATCGCTCGCGGCCCCAGCATTTT
CDR3aa: CASSHTGLVDRSRPQHF
d_gene: NA
j_gene: TRBJ1-5
abundance: NA
v_gene: TRBV4-1

CDR3nt: TGCAGTGCAACCAGAGCGGGAGTTTTCAGTGAGCAGTTCTTC
CDR3aa: CSATRAGVFSEQFF
d_gene: TRBD2
j_gene: TRBJ2-1
abundance: many
v_gene: TRBV20-1

CDR3nt: TGTGCCAGCAGCCCCCACCTGACTAGCGGGAGGGAGCTGTTTTTT
CDR3aa: CASSPHLTSGRELFF
d_gene: TRBD2
j_gene: TRBJ2-2
abundance: NA
v_gene: TRBV13

CDR3nt: TGTGCCAGCAGTTTACAGGGGGGCCCAGATACGCAGTATTTT
CDR3aa: CASSLQGGPDTQYF
d_gene: NA
j_gene: TRBJ2-3
abundance: NA
v_gene: TRBV12-3/TRBV12-4